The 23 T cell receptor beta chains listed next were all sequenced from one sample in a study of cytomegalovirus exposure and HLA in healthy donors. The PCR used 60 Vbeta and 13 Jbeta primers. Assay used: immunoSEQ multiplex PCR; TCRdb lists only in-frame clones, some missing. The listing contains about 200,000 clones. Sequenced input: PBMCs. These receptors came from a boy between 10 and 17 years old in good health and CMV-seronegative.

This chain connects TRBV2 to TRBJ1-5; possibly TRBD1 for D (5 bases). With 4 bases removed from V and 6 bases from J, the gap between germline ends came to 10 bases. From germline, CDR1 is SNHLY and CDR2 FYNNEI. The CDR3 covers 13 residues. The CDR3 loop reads CASSVAGIQPQHF. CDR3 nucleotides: TGTGCCAGCAGTGTGGCAGGGATTCAGCCCCAGCATTTT.

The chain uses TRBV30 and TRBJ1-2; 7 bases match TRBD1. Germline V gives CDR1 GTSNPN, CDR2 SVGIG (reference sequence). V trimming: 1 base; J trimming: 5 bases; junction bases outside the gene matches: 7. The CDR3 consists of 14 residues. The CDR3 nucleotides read TGTGCCTGGAGTGGTCAGGGGGACAGATATGGCTACACCTTC. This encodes CAWSGQGDRYGYTF. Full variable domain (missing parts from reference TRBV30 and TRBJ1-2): SQTIHQWPATLVQPVGSPLSLECTVEGTSNPNLYWYRQAAGRGLQLLFYSVGIGQISSEVPQNLSASRPQDRQFILSSKKLLLSDSGFYLCAWSGQGDRYGYTFGSGTRLTVV.

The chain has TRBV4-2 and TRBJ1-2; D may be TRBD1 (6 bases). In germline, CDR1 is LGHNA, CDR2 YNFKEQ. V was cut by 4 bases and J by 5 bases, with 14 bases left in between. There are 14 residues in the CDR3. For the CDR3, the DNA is TGTGCCAGCAGCCCCCGGACAGTGAGTTATGGCTACACCTTC. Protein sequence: CASSPRTVSYGYTF.

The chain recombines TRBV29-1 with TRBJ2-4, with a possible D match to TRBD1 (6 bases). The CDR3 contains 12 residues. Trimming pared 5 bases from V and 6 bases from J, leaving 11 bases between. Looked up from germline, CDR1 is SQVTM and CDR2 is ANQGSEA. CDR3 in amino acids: CSVILGGNIQYF. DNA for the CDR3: TGCAGCGTTATCTTAGGGGGAAACATTCAGTACTTC.

CDR3 in amino acids: CASSPGGRNTEAFF. The CDR3 bases are TGTGCCAGCAGCCCTGGGGGGAGAAACACTGAAGCTTTCTTT. The gene calls are TRBV6-5 and TRBJ1-1; tentatively, D is TRBD1 (5 bases). The CDR3 has 14 amino acids. V was trimmed by 6 bases and J by 2 bases, leaving 13 bases between them. The germline gives CDR1 MNHEY, CDR2 SVGAGI.

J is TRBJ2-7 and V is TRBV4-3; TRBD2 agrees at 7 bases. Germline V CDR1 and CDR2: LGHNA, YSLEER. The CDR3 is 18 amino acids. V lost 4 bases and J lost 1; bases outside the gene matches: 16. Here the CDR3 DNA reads TGCGCCAGCAGCCTTAACATCAACCCGGTGGGAGGGTCCTACGAGCAGTACTTC. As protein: CASSLNINPVGGSYEQYF.

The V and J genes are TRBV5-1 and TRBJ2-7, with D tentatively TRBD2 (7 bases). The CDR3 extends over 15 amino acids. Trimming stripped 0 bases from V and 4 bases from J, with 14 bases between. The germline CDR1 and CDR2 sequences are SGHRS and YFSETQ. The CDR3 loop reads CASSLAAGAGYEQYF. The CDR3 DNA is TGCGCCAGCAGCTTGGCCGCGGGGGCAGGGTACGAGCAGTACTTC. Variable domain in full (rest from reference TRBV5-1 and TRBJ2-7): KAGVTQTPRYLIKTRGQQVTLSCSPISGHRSVSWYQQTPGQGLQFLFEYFSETQRNKGNFPGRFSGRQFSNSRSEMNVSTLELGDSALYLCASSLAAGAGYEQYFGPGTRLTVT.

The CDR3 region has the DNA TGTGCCATCAGACAGGGATTCAGCTCTGGAAACACCATATATTTT. This encodes CAIRQGFSSGNTIYF. The rearrangement uses TRBV10-3 and TRBJ1-3; a weak D match, TRBD1 (6 bases). The germline CDR1 and CDR2 sequences are ENHRY and SYGVKD. This CDR3 is 15 amino acids long. V was cut by 6 bases and J by 0 bases, with 12 bases left in between.

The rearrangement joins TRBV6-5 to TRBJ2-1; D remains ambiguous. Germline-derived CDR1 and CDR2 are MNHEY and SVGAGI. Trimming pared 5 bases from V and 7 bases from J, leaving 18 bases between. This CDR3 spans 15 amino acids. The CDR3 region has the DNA TGTGCCAGCAGTACGTATAGCAACCGGAGAAATGAGCAGTTCTTC. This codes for CASSTYSNRRNEQFF.

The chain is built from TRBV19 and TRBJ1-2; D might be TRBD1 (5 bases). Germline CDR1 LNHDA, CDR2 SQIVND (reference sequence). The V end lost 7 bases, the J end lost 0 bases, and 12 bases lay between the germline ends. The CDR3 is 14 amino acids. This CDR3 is CASTGAHPNYGYTF. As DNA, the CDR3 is TGTGCCAGTACTGGGGCACATCCTAACTATGGCTACACCTTC.

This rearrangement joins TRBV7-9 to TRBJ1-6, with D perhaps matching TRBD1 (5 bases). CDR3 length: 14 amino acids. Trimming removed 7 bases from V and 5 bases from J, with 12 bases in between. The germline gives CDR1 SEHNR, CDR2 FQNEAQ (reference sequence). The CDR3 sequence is CASTQGFDNSPLHF. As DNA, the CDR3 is TGTGCCAGCACGCAGGGATTTGATAATTCACCCCTCCACTTT.

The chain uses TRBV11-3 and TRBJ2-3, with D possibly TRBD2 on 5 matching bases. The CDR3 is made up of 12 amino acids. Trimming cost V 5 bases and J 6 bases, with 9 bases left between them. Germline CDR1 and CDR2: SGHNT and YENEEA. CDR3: CASSAGGDTQYF. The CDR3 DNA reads TGTGCCAGCAGCGCAGGCGGGGATACGCAGTATTTT. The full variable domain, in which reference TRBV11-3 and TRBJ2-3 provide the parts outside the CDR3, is EAGVVQSPRYKIIEKKQPVAFWCNPISGHNTLYWYLQNLGQGPELLIRYENEEAVDDSQLPKDRFSAERLKGVDSTLKIQPAELGDSAVYLCASSAGGDTQYFGPGTRLTVL.

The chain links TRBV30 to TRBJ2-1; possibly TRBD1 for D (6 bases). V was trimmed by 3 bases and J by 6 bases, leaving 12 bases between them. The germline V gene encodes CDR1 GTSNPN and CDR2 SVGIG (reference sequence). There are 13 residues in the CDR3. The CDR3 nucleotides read TGTGCCTGGAGGGGGGCCCCAGCCAATGAGCAGTTCTTC. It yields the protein CAWRGAPANEQFF.

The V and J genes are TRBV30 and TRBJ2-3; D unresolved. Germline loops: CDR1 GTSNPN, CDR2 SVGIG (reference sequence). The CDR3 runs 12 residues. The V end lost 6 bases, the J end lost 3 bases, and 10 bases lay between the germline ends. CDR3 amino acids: CACASRTDTQYF. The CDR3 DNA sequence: TGTGCCTGCGCTTCTAGGACAGATACGCAGTATTTT.

CDR3 protein: CASSYASGGSSYEQYF. CDR3 nucleotides: TGTGCCAGCAGTTACGCGAGCGGGGGGTCCTCCTACGAGCAGTACTTC. The rearrangement joins TRBV6-5 to TRBJ2-7; 9 nucleotides agree with TRBD2. The V segment lost 2 bases and the J segment 0 bases; nucleotides outside the gene matches: 5. The CDR3 spans 16 residues. The V gene's germline CDR1 is MNHEY and CDR2 SVGAGI.

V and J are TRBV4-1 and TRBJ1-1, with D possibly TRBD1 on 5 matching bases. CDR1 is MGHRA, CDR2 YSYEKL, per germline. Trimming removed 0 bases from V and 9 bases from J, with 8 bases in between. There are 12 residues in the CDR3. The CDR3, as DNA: TGCGCCAGCAGCCAAGAGGAGGGGAAAGCTTTCTTT. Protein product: CASSQEEGKAFF.

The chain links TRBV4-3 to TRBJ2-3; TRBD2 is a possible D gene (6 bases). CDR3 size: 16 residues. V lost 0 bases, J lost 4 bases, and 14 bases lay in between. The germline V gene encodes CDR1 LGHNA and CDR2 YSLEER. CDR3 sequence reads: CASSQDPSRGADTQYF. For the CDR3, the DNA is TGCGCCAGCAGCCAAGATCCGAGCCGCGGGGCAGATACGCAGTATTTT.

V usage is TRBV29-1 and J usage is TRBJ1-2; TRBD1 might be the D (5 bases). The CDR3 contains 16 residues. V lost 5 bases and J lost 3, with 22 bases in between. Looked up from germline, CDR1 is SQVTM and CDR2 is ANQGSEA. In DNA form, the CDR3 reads TGCAGCGTTTCTGGGCAGGGCCGGGCTACGGACTATGGCTACACCTTC. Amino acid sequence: CSVSGQGRATDYGYTF.

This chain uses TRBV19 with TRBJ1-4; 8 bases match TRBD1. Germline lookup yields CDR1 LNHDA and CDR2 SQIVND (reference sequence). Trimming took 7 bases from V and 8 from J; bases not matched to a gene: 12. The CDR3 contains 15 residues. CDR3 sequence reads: CASTKGQGMAEKLFF. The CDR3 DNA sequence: TGTGCCAGTACGAAAGGACAGGGCATGGCGGAAAAACTGTTTTTT.

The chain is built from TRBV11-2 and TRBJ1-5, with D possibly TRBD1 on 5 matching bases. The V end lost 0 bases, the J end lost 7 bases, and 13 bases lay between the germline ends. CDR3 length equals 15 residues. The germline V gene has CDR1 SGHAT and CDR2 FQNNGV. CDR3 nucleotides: TGTGCCAGCAGCTTAGATCGGGCAGGGCGGCAGCCCCAGCATTTT. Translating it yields CASSLDRAGRQPQHF. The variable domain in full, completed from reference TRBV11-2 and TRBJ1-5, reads EAGVAQSPRYKIIEKRQSVAFWCNPISGHATLYWYQQILGQGPKLLIQFQNNGVVDDSQLPKDRFSAERLKGVDSTLKIQPAKLEDSAVYLCASSLDRAGRQPQHFGDGTRLSIL.

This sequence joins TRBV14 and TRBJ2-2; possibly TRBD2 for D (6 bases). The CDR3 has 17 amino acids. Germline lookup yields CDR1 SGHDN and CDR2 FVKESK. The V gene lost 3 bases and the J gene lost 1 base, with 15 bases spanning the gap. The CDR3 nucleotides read TGTGCCAGCAGCCATATGGGGGGTCCATTGAACACCGGGGAGCTGTTTTTT. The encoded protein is CASSHMGGPLNTGELFF. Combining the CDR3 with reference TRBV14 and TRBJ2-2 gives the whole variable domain EAGVTQFPSHSVIEKGQTVTLRCDPISGHDNLYWYRRVMGKEIKFLLHFVKESKQDESGMPNNRFLAERTGGTYSTLKVQPAELEDSGVYFCASSHMGGPLNTGELFFGEGSRLTVL.

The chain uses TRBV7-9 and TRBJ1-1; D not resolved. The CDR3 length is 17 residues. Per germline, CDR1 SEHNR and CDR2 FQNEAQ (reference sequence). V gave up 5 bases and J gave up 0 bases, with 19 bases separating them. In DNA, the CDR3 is TGTGCCAGCAGCCCACGGGGTAGGGAAGGGATGAACACTGAAGCTTTCTTT. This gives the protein CASSPRGREGMNTEAFF.

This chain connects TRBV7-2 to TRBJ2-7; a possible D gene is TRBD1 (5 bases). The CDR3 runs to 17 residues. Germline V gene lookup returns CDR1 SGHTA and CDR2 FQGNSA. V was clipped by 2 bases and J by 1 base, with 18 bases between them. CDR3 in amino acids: CASSLLRWGGTSYEQYF. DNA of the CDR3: TGTGCCAGCAGCTTACTTCGCTGGGGCGGTACTTCCTACGAGCAGTACTTC.